Listed here are 17 T cell receptor beta chains from one sample, sequenced in a study of T cells in Graves' hyperthyroidism and ophthalmopathy. TCR beta CDR3 regions were amplified from RNA transcripts. The HTBI primer set drove a first-round RT-PCR of the TCR CDR3. MiXCR, run by TCRdb on the multiplex PCR reads, gives a single entry per CDR3 protein. The sample records 130,000 or so distinct CDR3 sequences, approximately 20% being singletons. The sequenced material came from blood. The receptors stem from a woman in her forties or fifties with Graves' hyperthyroidism that later progressed to Graves' ophthalmopathy.

Ten or more counts support this clonotype. The DNA for the CDR3 is TGCAGTGCTAGAGTAGGTCAGGGGAGCACAGATACGCAGTATTTT. It translates to CSARVGQGSTDTQYF. The V and J genes are TRBV20-1 and TRBJ2-3; TRBD1 might be the D (6 bases). Germline assignment: CDR1 DFQATT and CDR2 SNEGSKA (reference sequence). The V end lost 1 base, the J end lost 0 bases, and 11 bases lay between the germline ends. The CDR3 loop spans 15 amino acids.

This chain connects TRBV3-1 to TRBJ1-4; D is undetermined. The CDR3 loop spans 15 amino acids. CDR1 and CDR2 (germline): LGHDT, YNNKEL (reference sequence). V lost 2 bases and J 10 bases, leaving 17 bases between the germline ends. CDR3 in DNA: TGTGCCAGCAGCCAATTCCAGAAGGCGGGCGGAAAACTGTTTTTT. Translation gives CASSQFQKAGGKLFF.

The table lists this clonotype with a few counts. The V and J genes are TRBV5-1 and TRBJ2-6; 10 nucleotides align to TRBD1. Germline assignment: CDR1 SGHRS and CDR2 YFSETQ. Unmatched junction bases numbered 12, after V lost 4 bases and J lost 2 bases. The CDR3 extends over 19 amino acids. The CDR3 DNA reads as TGCGCCAGCAGCGAAAGACAGGGGGCGACCCGCCCTGGGGCCAACGTCCTGACTTTC. Translating gives CASSERQGATRPGANVLTF. Drawing the rest from reference TRBV5-1 and TRBJ2-6, the complete variable domain is KAGVTQTPRYLIKTRGQQVTLSCSPISGHRSVSWYQQTPGQGLQFLFEYFSETQRNKGNFPGRFSGRQFSNSRSEMNVSTLELGDSALYLCASSERQGATRPGANVLTFGAGSRLTVL.

This clonotype has at least ten counts. This chain joins TRBV3-1 and TRBJ2-7; D might be TRBD2 (6 bases). CDR1 LGHDT and CDR2 YNNKEL come from the germline V gene (reference sequence). The CDR3 covers 14 residues. The V gene lost 4 bases and the J gene lost 6 bases, with 16 bases spanning the gap. CDR3 region: CASSPRGRRAEQYF. The CDR3 DNA follows: TGTGCCAGCAGCCCCCGAGGGAGGCGGGCCGAGCAGTACTTC.

There are a few counts of this clonotype. This chain links TRBV12-3 or TRBV12-4 with TRBJ1-1; D ambiguous. V lost 5 bases, J lost 6 bases, and 10 bases lay in between. The CDR3 runs to 12 residues. The CDR3 sequence: CASSPLRAEAFF. The CDR3 coding sequence is TGTGCCAGCAGTCCCCTAAGGGCTGAAGCTTTCTTT.

There are many counts of this clonotype. The chain combines TRBV6-2 or TRBV6-3 with TRBJ2-7; TRBD1 matches 9 bases. CDR1 and CDR2 from the germline V gene are MNHEY and SVGEGT. The V gene end was trimmed by 4 bases and the J gene end by 1 base; junction bases not matched to a gene: 5. The CDR3 has 15 amino acids. The DNA for the CDR3 is TGTGCCAGCAGTTCGGCGGGACAGGGTTCCTACGAGCAGTACTTC. This encodes CASSSAGQGSYEQYF.

This sequence joins TRBV10-1 and TRBJ2-7; perhaps TRBD2 as D (6 bases). CDR1 and CDR2 from the germline V gene are WNHNN and SYGVQD (reference sequence). V was cut by 4 bases and J by 5 bases, with 12 bases left in between. The CDR3 has 13 amino acids. CDR3: CASSARRVDEQYV. The CDR3 nucleotides read TGCGCCAGCAGTGCAAGGAGGGTAGACGAGCAGTACGTC.

This clonotype appeared a few times. The chain carries TRBV5-1 and TRBJ2-7, with TRBD1 as a possible D gene (6 bases). This CDR3 has 14 residues. Deletions cut 3 bases from V and 2 bases from J, with 12 bases between. CDR1 and CDR2 from the germline V gene are SGHRS and YFSETQ. The CDR3: CASSSQGEAYEQYF. CDR3 sequence (DNA): TGCGCCAGCAGCTCACAGGGAGAAGCCTACGAGCAGTACTTC.

This clonotype was seen many times. The V call is TRBV6-1, the J call TRBJ2-5; D is uncertain. CDR3 length: 13 residues. Trimming took 6 bases from V and 7 from J, leaving 15 bases between them. Germline values: CDR1 MNHNS, CDR2 SASEGT. As DNA, the CDR3 is TGTGCCAGCAGCGGAACGGATAGAACGACCCAGTACTTC. Its protein is CASSGTDRTTQYF.

This clonotype is termed large. The chain combines TRBV7-2 with TRBJ2-5; maybe TRBD2 (5 bases). The CDR3 length is 15 residues. Trimming removed 6 bases at V and 5 bases at J, with 19 bases between. Germline CDR1 and CDR2: SGHTA and FQGNSA. The CDR3 sequence is CASSYRGSKVETQYF. CDR3 sequence (DNA): TGTGCCAGCAGTTATCGCGGGTCGAAGGTTGAGACCCAGTACTTC.

This clonotype was counted ten times or more. The chain recombines TRBV2 with TRBJ2-7; 8 bases are a match to TRBD1. This CDR3 is built from 14 residues. V shed 6 bases and J 2 bases; nucleotides not matched to a gene: 6. CDR1 and CDR2 from the germline V gene are SNHLY and FYNNEI. CDR3 sequence: CASRGGTGPYEQYF. In DNA form, the CDR3 reads TGTGCCAGCAGGGGCGGGACAGGTCCCTACGAGCAGTACTTC.

This clonotype has a count of ten or more. CDR3 protein: CASSPGQGGETQYF. CDR3 in DNA: TGTGCCAGCAGCCCCGGACAGGGTGGAGAGACCCAGTACTTC. V and J are TRBV5-4 and TRBJ2-5, with 8 bases lining up with TRBD1. The CDR3 runs 14 residues. V trimming: 4 bases; J trimming: 4 bases; junction bases outside the gene matches: 6. CDR1 is SGHNT and CDR2 is YYREEE in the germline V gene (reference sequence).

The CDR3 nucleotides read TGTGCCTGGGAGTTCAGGGGGGTGAGAGGCTACACCTTC. Amino acids: CAWEFRGVRGYTF. The chain has TRBV30 and TRBJ1-2; 7 positions match TRBD1. The CDR3 runs 13 residues. Germline V gene data show CDR1 as GTSNPN and CDR2 as SVGIG (reference sequence). With V trimmed by 5 bases and J by 8 bases, 11 bases remained unmatched.

Ten or more counts support this clonotype. This rearrangement joins TRBV18 to TRBJ1-1; no clear D gene. The CDR3 length is 15 residues. The V and J ends lost 3 bases and 0 bases respectively, with 11 bases between them. Germline CDR1 is KGHSH and CDR2 is LQKENI. The CDR3 nucleotides read TGTGCCAGCTCACCGGGCAGGAACATGAACACTGAAGCTTTCTTT. This gives the protein CASSPGRNMNTEAFF.

This clonotype was recorded many times. This chain joins TRBV30 and TRBJ2-1, with 7 bases identical to TRBD2. V was clipped by 0 bases and J by 8 bases; unmatched bases: 10. Germline V gene sequence: CDR1 GTSNPN, CDR2 SVGIG (reference sequence). The CDR3 consists of 15 residues. The CDR3 sequence is CAWSVLAGVMHEQFF. The CDR3, as DNA: TGTGCCTGGAGTGTACTTGCGGGAGTAATGCATGAGCAGTTCTTC.

This clonotype occurred a few times. The V gene is TRBV30, the J gene TRBJ1-5; the D gene is possibly TRBD1 (5 bases). Germline assignment: CDR1 GTSNPN and CDR2 SVGIG (reference sequence). V lost 5 bases, J lost 2 bases, and 10 bases lay in between. The CDR3 loop spans 13 amino acids. CDR3 loop: CAWGLRGNQPQHF. The CDR3 DNA is TGTGCCTGGGGACTCAGGGGCAATCAGCCCCAGCATTTT.

The chain has TRBV7-2 and TRBJ2-1; 10 nucleotides align to TRBD2. Per germline, CDR1 SGHTA and CDR2 FQGNSA. V was pared by 4 bases and J by 6 bases, with 9 bases of the junction left unmatched. The CDR3 runs 16 residues. Here the CDR3 DNA reads TGTGCCAGCAGCTCCATAGCGGGAGGTTTTTTCAATGAGCAGTTCTTC. Encoded protein: CASSSIAGGFFNEQFF.